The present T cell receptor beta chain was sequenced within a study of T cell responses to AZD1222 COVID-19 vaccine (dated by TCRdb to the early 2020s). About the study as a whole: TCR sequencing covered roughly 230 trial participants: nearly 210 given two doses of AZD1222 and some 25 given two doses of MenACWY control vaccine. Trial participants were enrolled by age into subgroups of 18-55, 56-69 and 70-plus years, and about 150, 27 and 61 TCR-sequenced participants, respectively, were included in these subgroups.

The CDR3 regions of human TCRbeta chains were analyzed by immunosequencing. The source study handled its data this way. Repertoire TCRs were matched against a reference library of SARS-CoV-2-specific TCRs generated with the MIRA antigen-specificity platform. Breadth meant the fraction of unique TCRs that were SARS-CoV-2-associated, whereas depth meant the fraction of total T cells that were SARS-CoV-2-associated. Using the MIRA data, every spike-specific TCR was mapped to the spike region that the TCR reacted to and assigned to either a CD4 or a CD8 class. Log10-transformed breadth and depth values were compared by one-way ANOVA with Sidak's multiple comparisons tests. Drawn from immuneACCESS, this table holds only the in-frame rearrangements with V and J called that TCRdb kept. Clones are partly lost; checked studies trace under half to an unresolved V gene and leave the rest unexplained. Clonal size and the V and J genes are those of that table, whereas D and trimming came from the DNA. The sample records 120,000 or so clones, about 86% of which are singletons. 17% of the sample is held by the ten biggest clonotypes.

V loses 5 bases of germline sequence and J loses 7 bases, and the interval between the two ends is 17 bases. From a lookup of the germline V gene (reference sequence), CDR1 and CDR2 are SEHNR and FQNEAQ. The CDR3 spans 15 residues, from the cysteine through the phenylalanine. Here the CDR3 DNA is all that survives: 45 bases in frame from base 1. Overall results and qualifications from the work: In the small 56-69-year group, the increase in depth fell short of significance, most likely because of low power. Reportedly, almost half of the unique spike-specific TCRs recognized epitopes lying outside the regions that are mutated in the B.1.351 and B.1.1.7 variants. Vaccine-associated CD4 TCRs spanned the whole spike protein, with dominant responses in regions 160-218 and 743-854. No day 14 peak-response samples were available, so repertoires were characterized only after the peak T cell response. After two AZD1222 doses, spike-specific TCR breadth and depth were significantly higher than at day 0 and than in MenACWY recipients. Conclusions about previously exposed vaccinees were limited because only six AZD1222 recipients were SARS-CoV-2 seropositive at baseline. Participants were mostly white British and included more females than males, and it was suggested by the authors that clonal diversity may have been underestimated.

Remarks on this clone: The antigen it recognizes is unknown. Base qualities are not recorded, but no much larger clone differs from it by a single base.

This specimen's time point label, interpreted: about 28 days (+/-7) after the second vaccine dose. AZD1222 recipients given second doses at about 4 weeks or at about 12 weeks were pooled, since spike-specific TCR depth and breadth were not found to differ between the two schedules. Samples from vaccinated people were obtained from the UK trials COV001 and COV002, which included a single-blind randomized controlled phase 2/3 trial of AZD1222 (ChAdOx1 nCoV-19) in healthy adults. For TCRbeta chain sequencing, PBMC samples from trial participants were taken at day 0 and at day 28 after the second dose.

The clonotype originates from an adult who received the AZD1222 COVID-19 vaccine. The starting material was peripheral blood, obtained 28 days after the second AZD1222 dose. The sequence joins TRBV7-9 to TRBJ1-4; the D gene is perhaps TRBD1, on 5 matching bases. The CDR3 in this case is CASSGLGHQGEKLFF. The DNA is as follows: TGTGCCAGCAGCGGACTGGGGCATCAGGGTGAAAAACTGTTTTTT.